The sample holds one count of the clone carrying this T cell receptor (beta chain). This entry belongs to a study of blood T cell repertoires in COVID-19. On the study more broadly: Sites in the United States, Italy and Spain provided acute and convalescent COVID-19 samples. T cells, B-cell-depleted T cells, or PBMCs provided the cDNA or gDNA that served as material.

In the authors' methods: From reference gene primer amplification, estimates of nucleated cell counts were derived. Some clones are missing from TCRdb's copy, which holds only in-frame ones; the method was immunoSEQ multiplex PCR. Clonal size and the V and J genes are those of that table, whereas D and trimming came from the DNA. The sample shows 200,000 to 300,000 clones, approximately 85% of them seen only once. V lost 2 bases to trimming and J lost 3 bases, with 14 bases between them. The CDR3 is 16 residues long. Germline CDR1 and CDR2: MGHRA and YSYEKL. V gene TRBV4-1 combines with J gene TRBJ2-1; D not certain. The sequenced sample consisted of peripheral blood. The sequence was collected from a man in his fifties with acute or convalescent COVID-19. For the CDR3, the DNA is TGCGCCAGCAGCCAATTTGCCCCGAGCCTCTACAATGAGCAGTTCTTC. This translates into CASSQFAPSLYNEQFF.